The 24 T cell receptor beta chains below were found in one sample sequenced in a study of OX40 agonist ivuxolimab in advanced cancers. Profiling relied on immunoSEQ multiplex PCR, and the TCRdb table lists in-frame clones only, not all of them. The data hold approximately 55,000 clones, with about 90% observed a single time. Material: CD4+ or CD8+ T cells sorted from blood, obtained in a trial of the OX40 agonist ivuxolimab. These receptors originate from an adult with an advanced solid tumor such as melanoma, head and neck, liver or kidney cancer.

This clone was seen only once. The chain employs TRBV9 and TRBJ2-1; 10 nucleotides align to TRBD2. There are 15 residues in the CDR3. V trimming: 0 bases; J trimming: 9 bases; junction bases outside the gene matches: 6. Germline V lookup: CDR1 SGDLS, CDR2 YYNGEE. As DNA, the CDR3 is TGTGCCAGCAGCGTAGGAGCGGGAGGGCCAATTGAGCAGTTCTTC. Protein: CASSVGAGGPIEQFF.

The gene calls are TRBV15 and TRBJ2-5; D possibly corresponds to TRBD2 (6 bases). The CDR3 extends over 15 amino acids. V was clipped by 1 base and J by 2 bases, with 11 bases between them. The V gene's germline CDR1 is LNHNV and CDR2 YYDKDF (reference sequence). This CDR3 is CATSRARGGQETQYF. The CDR3 DNA follows: TGTGCCACCAGCAGAGCGCGGGGTGGGCAAGAGACCCAGTACTTC.

The DNA of the CDR3 is TGTGCCAGCAGAAGACAGGAGGACCGGAACACTGAAGCTTTCTTT. It specifies CASRRQEDRNTEAFF. The rearrangement joins TRBV2 to TRBJ1-1, with D possibly TRBD1 on 6 matching bases. The germline V gene has CDR1 SNHLY and CDR2 FYNNEI. V lost 6 bases and J lost 1, with 15 bases in between. This CDR3 spans 15 amino acids.

J is TRBJ2-1 and V is TRBV7-9; D ambiguous. V was clipped by 5 bases and J by 0 bases, with 8 bases between them. The length of the CDR3 is 14 residues. From germline, CDR1 is SEHNR and CDR2 FQNEAQ (reference sequence). The CDR3: CASSPHSSYNEQFF. CDR3 sequence (DNA): TGTGCCAGCAGCCCGCACAGCTCCTACAATGAGCAGTTCTTC. Full variable domain (missing parts from reference TRBV7-9 and TRBJ2-1): DTGVSQNPRHKITKRGQNVTFRCDPISEHNRLYWYRQTLGQGPEFLTYFQNEAQLEKSRLLSDRFSAERPKGSFSTLEIQRTEQGDSAMYLCASSPHSSYNEQFFGPGTRLTVL.

The chain combines TRBV19 with TRBJ2-1, with 8 positions matching TRBD2. Germline V gene data show CDR1 as LNHDA and CDR2 as SQIVND (reference sequence). The junction had 8 bases not matched to a gene; V was cut back by 3 bases and J by 4 bases. The CDR3 covers 16 residues. As DNA, the CDR3 is TGTGCCAGTAGTATTGGGGTAGCGGGATGGTACAATGAGCAGTTCTTC. It codes for CASSIGVAGWYNEQFF.

This chain connects TRBV2 to TRBJ2-2; 12 nucleotides align to TRBD2. The CDR3 spans 17 residues. Germline CDR1 is SNHLY and CDR2 is FYNNEI. The trim removed 2 bases at V and 7 bases at J, leaving 8 bases unmatched. The CDR3 sequence: CASSERRLAGAGGELFF. As DNA, the CDR3 is TGTGCCAGCAGTGAAAGGCGACTAGCGGGAGCGGGCGGGGAGCTGTTTTTT. Using reference TRBV2 and TRBJ2-2 for the parts outside the CDR3, the full variable domain is EPEVTQTPSHQVTQMGQEVILRCVPISNHLYFYWYRQILGQKVEFLVSFYNNEISEKSEIFDDQFSVERPDGSNFTLKIRSTKLEDSAMYFCASSERRLAGAGGELFFGEGSRLTVL.

Only a few counts were recorded for this clone. This chain uses TRBV11-3 with TRBJ2-1; D not certain. Germline CDR1 SGHNT, CDR2 YENEEA. The CDR3 sequence is 15 residues long. V was shortened by 5 bases and J by 4 bases, with 15 bases between the two germline ends. The CDR3 DNA sequence: TGTGCCAGCAGCCTCTCCCACGGACGGTACAATGAGCAGTTCTTC. Its protein product is CASSLSHGRYNEQFF.

CDR3 amino acids: CASSISGRVRYGYTF. In DNA form, the CDR3 reads TGTGCCAGTAGTATTTCGGGGAGAGTTCGCTATGGCTACACCTTC. The chain joins TRBV19 to TRBJ1-2; no definite D call. Germline-derived CDR1 and CDR2 are LNHDA and SQIVND (reference sequence). With 3 bases removed from V and 4 bases from J, the gap between germline ends came to 15 bases. The CDR3 runs 15 residues.

The genes are TRBV5-6 and TRBJ1-2; D call uncertain. V was cut by 4 bases and J by 4 bases, with 17 bases left in between. Per the germline V gene, CDR1 is SGHDT and CDR2 is YYEEEE. The CDR3 loop spans 15 amino acids. This CDR3 reads CASSQVDSRTYGYTF. As DNA, the CDR3 is TGTGCCAGCAGCCAAGTGGACTCTCGGACCTATGGCTACACCTTC.

The rearrangement joins TRBV2 to TRBJ2-1; 7 bases map to TRBD2. The CDR3 length is 14 residues. Unmatched junction bases numbered 3, after V lost 4 bases and J lost 3 bases. Germline CDR1 is SNHLY and CDR2 is FYNNEI. CDR3 in amino acids: CASSASGVYNEQFF. The CDR3, as DNA: TGTGCCAGCAGTGCTAGCGGAGTCTACAATGAGCAGTTCTTC.

The chain uses TRBV9 and TRBJ2-7; possibly TRBD2 for D (5 bases). Germline V gives CDR1 SGDLS, CDR2 YYNGEE. V was trimmed by 0 bases and J by 6 bases, leaving 19 bases between them. This CDR3 is 16 amino acids long. CDR3: CASSVGAASFKIEQYF. CDR3 in DNA: TGTGCCAGCAGCGTAGGGGCGGCTAGCTTTAAAATCGAGCAGTACTTC. Complete variable domain (other parts from reference TRBV9 and TRBJ2-7): DSGVTQTPKHLITATGQRVTLRCSPRSGDLSVYWYQQSLDQGLQFLIQYYNGEERAKGNILERFSAQQFPDLHSELNLSSLELGDSALYFCASSVGAASFKIEQYFGPGTRLTVT.

The V call is TRBV30, the J call TRBJ1-5, with 9 bases aligning to TRBD1. Germline CDR1 reads GTSNPN; CDR2 reads SVGIG (reference sequence). The junction had 7 bases not matched to a gene; V was cut back by 0 bases and J by 7 bases. The CDR3 covers 15 residues. CDR3 nucleotides: TGTGCCTGGAGTGTACGGGGACAGGGAAGACAGCCCCAGCATTTT. This translates into CAWSVRGQGRQPQHF.

The CDR3 sequence: CASSPPTYGYTF. In nucleotides, the CDR3 is TGTGCCAGCAGTCCCCCAACTTATGGCTACACCTTC. The chain combines TRBV28 with TRBJ1-2; no definite D call. The V end lost 5 bases, the J end lost 5 bases, and 9 bases lay between the germline ends. The germline gives CDR1 MDHEN, CDR2 SYDVKM. The CDR3 has 12 amino acids.

CDR3 coding DNA: TGTGCCTGGAGTGTATCACGGACAACAACTAATGAAAAACTGTTTTTT. Translation: CAWSVSRTTTNEKLFF. The V gene is TRBV30, the J gene TRBJ1-4, with TRBD1 as a possible D gene (5 bases). Trimming left V 0 bases short and J 0 bases short, with 11 bases between. Germline values: CDR1 GTSNPN, CDR2 SVGIG (reference sequence). This CDR3 comprises 16 residues.

The chain recombines TRBV2 with TRBJ2-3, with D perhaps matching TRBD1 (6 bases). Between the trimmed V and J ends, which lost 6 bases and 6 bases, there was a span of 10 bases. Germline CDR1 reads SNHLY; CDR2 reads FYNNEI. The CDR3 consists of 12 residues. The CDR3 sequence: CASSYRADTQYF. CDR3 nucleotides: TGTGCCAGCAGCTACAGGGCGGATACGCAGTATTTT.

J is TRBJ2-2 and V is TRBV10-3; D might be TRBD1 or TRBD2, each matching 5 bases. The CDR3 covers 14 residues. V was pared by 6 bases and J by 8 bases, with 16 bases between. Germline V lookup: CDR1 ENHRY, CDR2 SYGVKD. CDR3 in DNA: TGTGCCATCAGACGGGACCCGGTACGAGGGGAGCTGTTTTTT. This sequence encodes CAIRRDPVRGELFF.

This chain connects TRBV4-1 to TRBJ2-3; tentative D call: TRBD2 (5 bases). The CDR3 has 13 amino acids. Trimming removed 5 bases from V and 1 base from J, with 7 bases in between. In germline, CDR1 is MGHRA, CDR2 YSYEKL. CDR3 in amino acids: CASSGSGTDTQYF. CDR3 in DNA: TGCGCCAGCAGCGGGAGCGGCACAGATACGCAGTATTTT.

This chain links TRBV7-9 with TRBJ2-2; D unclear. CDR3 length: 12 residues. Looked up from germline, CDR1 is SEHNR and CDR2 is FQNEAQ (reference sequence). With 1 base removed from V and 7 bases from J, the gap between germline ends came to 4 bases. The CDR3 protein is CASSLVHGELFF. CDR3 in DNA: TGTGCCAGCAGCTTAGTGCACGGGGAGCTGTTTTTT.

This chain uses TRBV21-1 with TRBJ2-3; TRBD1 reflects the table's D call only, with no check against the DNA. TRBV21-1 is assigned pseudogene status. This CDR3 is built from 15 residues. The CDR3 DNA reads TGTGCCAGCAGCGCCGACAGTTCCGGCACAGATACGCAGTATTTT. It specifies CASSADSSGTDTQYF.

The rearrangement uses TRBV18 and TRBJ2-4; D could derive from TRBD1 or TRBD2 (7 bases each). Trimming removed 2 bases at V and 2 bases at J, with 25 bases between. The CDR3 spans 20 residues. The germline V gene has CDR1 KGHSH and CDR2 LQKENI. The CDR3 sequence is CASSPMVGQAPGLTKNIQYF. The CDR3 DNA is TGTGCCAGCTCACCAATGGTTGGACAGGCACCGGGACTAACCAAAAACATTCAGTACTTC.

The V call is TRBV2, the J call TRBJ1-1, with D hard to call. The germline V gene encodes CDR1 SNHLY and CDR2 FYNNEI. The CDR3 runs to 14 residues. The V end was cut by 6 bases, the J end by 5 bases, with 16 bases between. CDR3: CASRPYWARTEAFF. CDR3 sequence (DNA): TGTGCCAGCAGACCCTACTGGGCGCGGACTGAAGCTTTCTTT.

The gene calls are TRBV9 and TRBJ2-7; TRBD1 matches at 10 bases. The V gene end was trimmed by 0 bases and the J gene end by 2 bases; junction bases not matched to a gene: 2. The V gene's germline CDR1 is SGDLS and CDR2 YYNGEE. CDR3 length: 15 residues. The CDR3 nucleotides are TGTGCCAGCAGCGTAGCCGGGACAGGGGCCTACGAGCAGTACTTC. This encodes CASSVAGTGAYEQYF.

The chain is built from TRBV5-4 and TRBJ2-7, with D hard to call. The germline V gene has CDR1 SGHNT and CDR2 YYREEE (reference sequence). V lost 2 bases and J lost 1, with 10 bases in between. The CDR3 contains 14 residues. The CDR3 reads CASSFEGLSYEQYF. The CDR3, as DNA: TGTGCCAGCAGCTTTGAAGGGTTGTCCTACGAGCAGTACTTC.

The genes are TRBV30 and TRBJ1-5, with 7 bases aligning to TRBD1. The junction had 6 bases not matched to a gene; V was cut back by 5 bases and J by 2 bases. This CDR3 contains 14 residues. Looked up from germline, CDR1 is GTSNPN and CDR2 is SVGIG (reference sequence). The CDR3 DNA is TGTGCCTGGGGGACAGTCCTACGCAATCAGCCCCAGCATTTT. Protein: CAWGTVLRNQPQHF.